This TCR beta chain was sequenced during a study of cytomegalovirus exposure and HLA in healthy donors (dated by TCRdb to about 2017). In the study overall: The roughly 650 repertoires of the first cohort and the roughly 110 validation repertoires were produced on the same platform, according to a later analysis. The aim of the study was to test whether cataloging public T cell receptors could identify signatures of past pathogen exposure. Besides the first cohort of about 730 subjects, a separate validation cohort made up of some 110 different subjects was used. To predict cytomegalovirus infection status, the study brought together high-throughput TCR immunosequencing, statistical association of individual TCRs with disease status, and machine learning.

Germline trimming: 2 bases from V, 5 bases from J; junction bases outside gene matches: 4. CDR1 and CDR2, per the germline V gene (reference sequence), are MNHNY and SVGAGI. CDR3 length: 14 amino acids, cysteine to phenylalanine. Only CDR3 DNA remains: 42 bases, in frame from the first base. A remark on this clone: Its antigen has not been determined. Base qualities are not at hand, and no much larger clone is one base apart.

Donors formed part of the validation cohort, which comprised about 120 subjects and was distinct from the first cohort of 666 subjects. The paper's findings and limits, for the study overall: It was suggested by the authors that the approach could potentially be generalized to other disease states and immunological phenotypes. The study listed 164 TCR beta chains as associated with cytomegalovirus. In vitro tests confirmed that a few of the cytomegalovirus-associated TCR beta chains recognize cytomegalovirus antigens. A later analysis found that TCRs clustered in the first cohort also tended to co-occur in the roughly 120 validation repertoires, with 94% of cluster scores above 0. All 120 or so repertoires were used to score co-occurrence in the validation cohort in a later analysis, because that analysis had no HLA typing for the cohort. Cytomegalovirus status was reported to be diagnosed by the classifier with high specificity and sensitivity in both the original and validation cohorts. Most TCR sequences were seen in very few donors, while some public TCRs were found in many individuals.

The library was produced with the immunoSEQ multiplex PCR assay. The original methods were these. A statistical classification framework was built to diagnose cytomegalovirus status from the catalog of TCR beta chain sequences. The table was pulled from immuneACCESS by TCRdb, which kept in-frame rearrangements only. Such tables lose some clones; where checked, under half of the loss comes from unresolved V genes, and the rest has no known cause. The D gene and trimming were derived from the DNA, and the V and J assignments and clone size from that table. Recorded for this sample are 250,000 to 300,000 clones; nearly 90% of them occurred a single time. The leading ten clones occupy approximately 0.34% of the sample.

Sample: PBMCs. The receptor was isolated from a woman younger than 30 in good health and CMV-seronegative. The chain joins TRBV6-6 to TRBJ1-2; the junction holds 8 bases that match TRBD1. The CDR3 loop reads CASSYKTGEYGYTF. The DNA reads as follows: TGTGCCAGCAGTTACAAGACAGGGGAATATGGCTACACCTTC.